These 11 T cell receptor beta chains were all obtained from the same sample, sequenced in a study of blood T cell repertoires in COVID-19. TCRdb's copy holds only in-frame clones and misses some; the assay was immunoSEQ multiplex PCR. Of around 97,000 clones in the sample, approximately 84% were seen once. Material for sequencing was peripheral blood. These receptors came from a human donor in a cohort sampled during active or convalescent COVID-19.

The table lists this clone with a few counts. V is TRBV29-1 and J is TRBJ1-1; 9 positions match TRBD1. The germline CDR1 and CDR2 sequences are SQVTM and ANQGSEA. This CDR3 has 14 amino acids. Unmatched junction bases numbered 5, after V lost 6 bases and J lost 0 bases. The CDR3: CSVKDRGMNTEAFF. The CDR3 coding sequence is TGCAGCGTAAAGGACAGGGGTATGAACACTGAAGCTTTCTTT.

This clone was found a few times. The chain uses TRBV9 and TRBJ1-2; D may be TRBD1 (5 bases). From germline, CDR1 is SGDLS and CDR2 YYNGEE. The CDR3 has 14 amino acids. Trimming cost V 0 bases and J 6 bases, with 12 bases left between them. CDR3 loop: CASSVAPGSNGYTF. The CDR3 DNA reads TGTGCCAGCAGCGTAGCCCCAGGGTCGAATGGCTACACCTTC.

The chain has TRBV18 and TRBJ2-5, with 7 bases lining up with TRBD1. Germline CDR1 and CDR2: KGHSH and LQKENI. This CDR3 region has 13 residues. V shed 5 bases and J 5 bases; nucleotides not matched to a gene: 5. The CDR3 loop reads CASSNRGRETQYF. CDR3 coding DNA: TGTGCCAGCTCAAACAGGGGACGGGAGACCCAGTACTTC.

The V call is TRBV12-3 or TRBV12-4, the J call TRBJ2-7; D is perhaps TRBD2 (6 bases). The CDR3 has 13 residues. Between the trimmed V and J ends, which lost 4 bases and 0 bases, there was a span of 7 bases. CDR3 amino acids: CASSSTSSYEQYF. In DNA, the CDR3 is TGTGCCAGCAGTTCGACTAGCTCCTACGAGCAGTACTTC.

This clone was detected only a few times. The gene calls are TRBV10-3 and TRBJ1-1, with TRBD1 matching 7 bases. V lost 4 bases and J lost 0; bases outside the gene matches: 5. Germline-derived CDR1 and CDR2 are ENHRY and SYGVKD. The CDR3 contains 15 residues. This CDR3 is CAISAQGSMNTEAFF. CDR3 coding DNA: TGTGCCATCAGTGCACAGGGGTCGATGAACACTGAAGCTTTCTTT.

The rearrangement links TRBV5-1 to TRBJ1-4; TRBD1 matches at 9 bases. V trimming: 4 bases; J trimming: 5 bases; junction bases outside the gene matches: 3. This CDR3 region has 14 residues. Germline V gene data show CDR1 as SGHRS and CDR2 as YFSETQ. CDR3 sequence reads: CASSAGQGNEKLFF. The CDR3 DNA reads TGCGCCAGCAGCGCCGGACAGGGGAATGAAAAACTGTTTTTT. Full variable domain (outside the CDR3, taken from reference TRBV5-1 and TRBJ1-4): KAGVTQTPRYLIKTRGQQVTLSCSPISGHRSVSWYQQTPGQGLQFLFEYFSETQRNKGNFPGRFSGRQFSNSRSEMNVSTLELGDSALYLCASSAGQGNEKLFFGSGTQLSVL.

The V call is TRBV5-1, the J call TRBJ2-2; 9 bases are shared with TRBD1. Germline lookup yields CDR1 SGHRS and CDR2 YFSETQ. With V trimmed by 3 bases and J by 3 bases, 3 bases remained unmatched. This CDR3 has 15 amino acids. CDR3 amino acids: CASSSRDRDTGELFF. Here the CDR3 DNA reads TGCGCCAGCAGCTCTAGGGACAGGGACACCGGGGAGCTGTTTTTT.

V and J are TRBV7-3 and TRBJ2-7; D is uncertain. V was trimmed by 5 bases and J by 7 bases, leaving 18 bases between them. Germline CDR1 and CDR2: SGHTA and FQGTGA. This CDR3 region has 14 residues. CDR3 bases: TGTGCCAGCAGCCCACAACCTCAGACTCGGGAGCAGTACTTC. Translation: CASSPQPQTREQYF.

The rearrangement uses TRBV7-9 and TRBJ1-5; no clear D gene. Trimming took 1 base from V and 6 from J, leaving 10 bases between them. The germline V gene encodes CDR1 SEHNR and CDR2 FQNEAQ (reference sequence). This CDR3 spans 14 amino acids. This chain's CDR3 is CASSLGGSTQPQHF. The DNA for the CDR3 is TGTGCCAGCAGCTTAGGAGGGTCTACTCAGCCCCAGCATTTT. Full variable domain (remainder filled in from reference TRBV7-9 and TRBJ1-5): DTGVSQNPRHKITKRGQNVTFRCDPISEHNRLYWYRQTLGQGPEFLTYFQNEAQLEKSRLLSDRFSAERPKGSFSTLEIQRTEQGDSAMYLCASSLGGSTQPQHFGDGTRLSIL.

The rearrangement joins TRBV13 to TRBJ1-4; TRBD1 aligns across 8 bases. Germline lookup yields CDR1 PRHDT and CDR2 FYEKMQ (reference sequence). Trimming took 5 bases from V and 8 from J; bases not matched to a gene: 7. The CDR3 runs 14 residues. CDR3 in amino acids: CASSRQGMEEKLFF. DNA for the CDR3: TGTGCCAGCAGCAGACAGGGGATGGAGGAAAAACTGTTTTTT.

The genes are TRBV7-6 and TRBJ1-3; TRBD1 matches at 7 bases. The CDR3 loop spans 15 amino acids. The germline V gene has CDR1 SGHVS and CDR2 FNYEAQ. Trimming removed 5 bases from V and 4 bases from J; junction bases left unmatched: 8. The CDR3 DNA reads as TGTGCCAGCAGCCGCCAGACAGGGTCGGGAAACACCATATATTTT. Residues: CASSRQTGSGNTIYF.